These 21 T cell receptor beta chains share one sample of origin, sequenced in a study of cytomegalovirus exposure and HLA in healthy donors. Vbeta (60) and Jbeta (13) primers were used in the PCR. Profiled with immunoSEQ multiplex PCR; TCRdb holds only in-frame clones, not every one. This listing includes tens of thousands of clones. Sequencing was performed on PBMCs. These receptors originate from a girl aged 5-17 years in good health and CMV-seropositive.

V and J are TRBV4-1 and TRBJ2-2; D is unresolved. The CDR3 sequence is 17 residues long. Germline V gives CDR1 MGHRA, CDR2 YSYEKL. V was cut by 2 bases and J by 4 bases, with 17 bases left in between. CDR3 in DNA: TGCGCCAGCAGCCAACACGTAATGGGCACTTTCACCGGGGAGCTGTTTTTT. It codes for CASSQHVMGTFTGELFF.

V is TRBV28 and J is TRBJ1-1, with 8 bases that match TRBD1. Germline V gives CDR1 MDHEN, CDR2 SYDVKM. This CDR3 region has 14 residues. V lost 6 bases and J lost 0; bases outside the gene matches: 3. In DNA, the CDR3 is TGTGCCAGCAGCGAGGACAGGGTGAACACTGAAGCTTTCTTT. It is translated as CASSEDRVNTEAFF.

The V and J genes are TRBV29-1 and TRBJ1-1; maybe TRBD1 (5 bases). Germline CDR1 is SQVTM and CDR2 is ANQGSEA. This CDR3 contains 11 residues. V lost 6 bases and J 4 bases, leaving 9 bases between the germline ends. The CDR3: CSVQGSTEAFF. The CDR3 DNA reads TGCAGCGTCCAGGGAAGCACTGAAGCTTTCTTT.

As concerns this clone: A junction boundary mismatches the germline segment, possibly from a read error. The genes are TRBV15 and TRBJ2-1; 7 bases are a match to TRBD2. The germline V gene has CDR1 LNHNV and CDR2 YYDKDF (reference sequence). The CDR3 contains 17 residues. The CDR3 spells CATSRERAGNSDNEQFF. Here the CDR3 DNA reads TGTGCCACCAGCCGTGAACGAGCGGGAAACTCCGACAATGAGCAGTTCTTC.

The V call is TRBV29-1, the J call TRBJ2-1; 10 positions match TRBD2. Germline V gene lookup returns CDR1 SQVTM and CDR2 ANQGSEA. The ends lost 0 bases at V and 2 bases at J; junction bases unmatched: 7. The CDR3 consists of 17 residues. The CDR3 DNA sequence: TGCAGCGTTGAAGATCCCTCACTAGCGGGGACCTACAATGAGCAGTTCTTC. Protein product: CSVEDPSLAGTYNEQFF.

J is TRBJ1-2 and V is TRBV4-1; the D is unclear. CDR3 length: 14 amino acids. Per the germline V gene, CDR1 is MGHRA and CDR2 is YSYEKL. Trimming cost V 0 bases and J 6 bases, with 11 bases left between them. The CDR3 coding sequence is TGCGCCAGCAGCCAAGATGAGGTTCCGGATGGCTACACCTTC. Residues: CASSQDEVPDGYTF.

V is TRBV4-3 and J is TRBJ2-1, with 7 bases fitting TRBD1. The CDR3 runs to 15 residues. The V and J ends lost 1 base and 6 bases, in that order; junction bases with no gene match: 6. CDR1 and CDR2 from the germline V gene are LGHNA and YSLEER. The CDR3 is CASSQAGGSANEQFF. In DNA, the CDR3 is TGCGCCAGCAGCCAAGCAGGGGGAAGTGCCAATGAGCAGTTCTTC.

The genes are TRBV2 and TRBJ2-7; a weak D match, TRBD2 (7 bases). The length of the CDR3 is 14 residues. With 4 bases removed from V and 4 bases from J, the gap between germline ends came to 14 bases. Germline V gene data show CDR1 as SNHLY and CDR2 as FYNNEI. CDR3 coding DNA: TGTGCCAGCAGTGTAGGGGGGGGGCAATACGAGCAGTACGTC. It encodes CASSVGGGQYEQYV.

The chain carries TRBV19 and TRBJ1-2, with a weak D call TRBD1 (6 bases). CDR1 is LNHDA and CDR2 is SQIVND in the germline V gene (reference sequence). The CDR3 runs to 14 residues. Trimming stripped 1 base from V and 3 bases from J, with 9 bases between. The CDR3 region has the DNA TGTGCCAGTAGTATAGCGACAGGCGACTATGGCTACACCTTC. Residues: CASSIATGDYGYTF. The full variable domain, with the rest looked up from reference TRBV19 and TRBJ1-2, is DGGITQSPKYLFRKEGQNVTLSCEQNLNHDAMYWYRQDPGQGLRLIYYSQIVNDFQKGDIAEGYSVSREKKESFPLTVTSAQKNPTAFYLCASSIATGDYGYTFGSGTRLTVV.

CDR3 region: CATSRGKGLAGGYNEQFF. The CDR3 nucleotides read TGTGCCACCAGCAGGGGAAAAGGACTAGCGGGAGGATACAATGAGCAGTTCTTC. V and J are TRBV15 and TRBJ2-1; 14 bases are a match to TRBD2. This CDR3 is built from 18 residues. Germline V lookup: CDR1 LNHNV, CDR2 YYDKDF (reference sequence). V was clipped by 3 bases and J by 4 bases; unmatched bases: 8.

The chain uses TRBV28 and TRBJ1-2; 11 nucleotides align to TRBD1. The CDR3 is 14 amino acids. V was pared by 5 bases and J by 8 bases, with 7 bases of the junction left unmatched. CDR1 and CDR2 (germline): MDHEN, SYDVKM. CDR3 sequence (DNA): TGTGCCAGCAGTGCCAAGGGACAGGGGGGAGGCTACACCTTC. Its protein is CASSAKGQGGGYTF.

This chain connects TRBV4-2 to TRBJ1-2; 10 bases are a match to TRBD1. This CDR3 spans 19 amino acids. After removal of 0 bases from V and 0 bases from J, the junction contained 10 bases not matched to a gene. Per the germline V gene, CDR1 is LGHNA and CDR2 is YNFKEQ. Here the CDR3 reads CASSQELRDRGRANYGYTF. The DNA of the CDR3 is TGTGCCAGCAGCCAAGAACTGCGGGACAGGGGACGCGCTAACTATGGCTACACCTTC.

The chain links TRBV4-1 to TRBJ2-7; D gene ambiguous. The CDR3 length is 14 residues. V lost 1 base and J lost 1, with 8 bases in between. Germline CDR1 reads MGHRA; CDR2 reads YSYEKL. The CDR3 loop reads CASSQAGGSYEQYF. Here the CDR3 DNA reads TGCGCCAGCAGCCAAGCCGGCGGATCCTACGAGCAGTACTTC.

This chain uses TRBV4-2 with TRBJ2-3; D perhaps matches TRBD2 (6 bases). CDR1 and CDR2 from the germline V gene are LGHNA and YNFKEQ. Trimming removed 3 bases at V and 4 bases at J, with 20 bases between. The CDR3 runs to 17 residues. CDR3 protein: CASSHASDYTFADTQYF. CDR3 coding DNA: TGTGCCAGCAGCCATGCCTCGGACTATACATTTGCAGATACGCAGTATTTT.

The DNA for the CDR3 is TGCGCCAGCAGCCCCAAACAGGGCTGGGAGCAGTACTTC. Translation: CASSPKQGWEQYF. The chain combines TRBV4-1 with TRBJ2-7; D might be TRBD1 (6 bases). The CDR3 is 13 residues long. The V and J ends lost 4 bases and 7 bases respectively, with 14 bases between them. The germline V gene has CDR1 MGHRA and CDR2 YSYEKL.

The CDR3 coding sequence is TGTGCCAGCAGCTTACCCCCAGGGGGGTCCTACGAGCAGTACTTC. As protein: CASSLPPGGSYEQYF. The gene calls are TRBV11-2 and TRBJ2-7; D is perhaps TRBD1 (7 bases). The CDR3 sequence is 15 residues long. Trimming took 2 bases from V and 1 from J, leaving 12 bases between them. Per germline, CDR1 SGHAT and CDR2 FQNNGV.

The genes are TRBV7-3 and TRBJ2-7; 9 nucleotides align to TRBD1. Losses at the gene ends were 5 bases for V and 5 bases for J; bases not matched to a gene: 7. The CDR3 has 14 amino acids. Per the germline V gene, CDR1 is SGHTA and CDR2 is FQGTGA. CDR3 amino acids: CASSPGTGPHEQYF. DNA for the CDR3: TGTGCCAGCAGCCCCGGGACAGGGCCCCACGAGCAGTACTTC.

This rearrangement joins TRBV9 to TRBJ1-1; possibly TRBD1 for D (6 bases). The CDR3 totals 13 residues. The germline gives CDR1 SGDLS, CDR2 YYNGEE. The V and J ends lost 0 bases and 7 bases respectively, with 10 bases between them. CDR3 in amino acids: CASSVVKDSEAFF. CDR3 bases: TGTGCCAGCAGCGTAGTTAAGGACAGTGAAGCTTTCTTT. Based on the CDR3 plus reference TRBV9 and TRBJ1-1, the full variable domain is DSGVTQTPKHLITATGQRVTLRCSPRSGDLSVYWYQQSLDQGLQFLIQYYNGEERAKGNILERFSAQQFPDLHSELNLSSLELGDSALYFCASSVVKDSEAFFGQGTRLTVV.

The chain uses TRBV7-9 and TRBJ2-7; TRBD1 agrees at 10 bases. Germline V gene sequence: CDR1 SEHNR, CDR2 FQNEAQ (reference sequence). The CDR3 has 12 amino acids. Trimming cost V 5 bases and J 11 bases; bases outside gene matches: 6. CDR3 sequence (DNA): TGTGCCAGCAGCATGACAGGGGGCATGGAGTACTTC. Translation: CASSMTGGMEYF.

The CDR3 here is CASSRDPGVSYNSPLHF. The CDR3 DNA follows: TGCGCCAGCAGCCGAGACCCAGGCGTTTCCTATAATTCACCCCTCCACTTT. This chain connects TRBV4-1 to TRBJ1-6; no firm D call. CDR1 and CDR2 (germline): MGHRA, YSYEKL. This CDR3 spans 17 amino acids. The V end was cut by 4 bases, the J end by 1 base, with 14 bases between.

The chain carries TRBV13 and TRBJ2-7; 7 nucleotides align to TRBD1. Germline-derived CDR1 and CDR2 are PRHDT and FYEKMQ (reference sequence). Trimming removed 6 bases from V and 2 bases from J; junction bases left unmatched: 7. This CDR3 comprises 14 residues. The DNA for the CDR3 is TGTGCCAGCAGAAGACAGGGCCACGCCTACGAGCAGTACTTC. Translating gives CASRRQGHAYEQYF. Looking up the rest from reference TRBV13 and TRBJ2-7 gives the full variable domain: AAGVIQSPRHLIKEKRETATLKCYPIPRHDTVYWYQQGPGQDPQFLISFYEKMQSDKGSIPDRFSAQQFSDYHSELNMSSLELGDSALYFCASRRQGHAYEQYFGPGTRLTVT.